This T cell receptor (beta chain) is from a study of cytomegalovirus exposure and HLA in healthy donors (dated by TCRdb to 2016 to 2017). About the investigation overall: According to a later analysis, one platform produced both the roughly 130 validation repertoires and the 670 or so repertoires of the first cohort. The study aimed to test whether signatures of past pathogen exposure could be identified by cataloging public T cell receptors. The study combined high-throughput TCR immunosequencing, statistical association of individual TCRs with disease status, and machine learning to predict cytomegalovirus infection status. Along with the roughly 610-subject first cohort, a separate validation cohort of over 90 different subjects was used.

A word on this clone: Its antigen remains unidentified. Per-nucleotide qualities are absent, and no much larger clonotype sits a single base away.

The donors were included in the validation cohort of some 120 subjects, a group kept apart from the roughly 730-subject first cohort. The library relied on the immunoSEQ multiplex PCR assay. Turning to the authors' computational methods: A statistical classification framework was built to diagnose cytomegalovirus status from the catalog of TCR beta chain sequences. The table comes from immuneACCESS by way of TCRdb, which keeps in-frame sequences with V and J called. Part of the clones is missing from these tables; in studies checked, under half for an unresolved V gene and the rest for unknown reasons. That table is the source of V, J and clone size, and D and trimming were worked out from the DNA. A total of 80,000 to 90,000 clones appear in this sample, 95% to 97% of them only once. The top ten hold roughly 0.78% of the sample. The germline V gene encodes CDR1 MNHEY and CDR2 SMNVEV (reference sequence). V sheds 4 bases and J sheds 5 bases, leaving 11 bases between their ends. CDR3 length: 14 amino acids, cysteine to phenylalanine. Just the 42-base CDR3 DNA is kept, in frame starting at base 1.

Here is what the overall study found, with its caveats: Three of the identified cytomegalovirus-associated TCR beta chains were confirmed in vitro to be specific for cytomegalovirus antigens. Of the cluster scores, about 94% were above 0 in a later analysis, which found that TCRs clustered in the first cohort also tended to co-occur in the 120 or so validation repertoires. It was suggested by the authors that the approach could potentially be generalized to other disease states and immunological phenotypes. The study gave a list of some 150 TCR beta chains associated with cytomegalovirus. The classifier was reported to diagnose cytomegalovirus status with high specificity and sensitivity in both the original and validation cohorts. Across donors, most TCR sequences were observed very rarely, whereas some public TCRs were present in many individuals. A later analysis lacked HLA typing for the validation cohort, so it scored co-occurrence in that cohort across all 110 or so repertoires.

The sample consisted of PBMCs. This receptor was obtained from a man between 18 and 29 years old in good health and CMV-seronegative. The chain is made from TRBV27 and TRBJ1-4, with no D gene named confidently. In nucleotide form, the sequence is TGTGCCAGCAGTTCTCGGGGAGGGAATGAAAAACTGTTTTTT. Its coded protein is CASSSRGGNEKLFF. Joined to the reference TRBV27 and TRBJ1-4 proteins, this CDR3 gives the full variable domain: EAQVTQNPRYLITVTGKKLTVTCSQNMNHEYMSWYRQDPGLGLRQIYYSMNVEVTDKGDVPEGYKVSRKEKRNFPLILESPSPNQTSLYFCASSSRGGNEKLFFGSGTQLSVL.